The 15 T cell receptor beta chains presented below share a single source sample, sequenced in a study of T cells after posttransplantation cyclophosphamide. Sequencing was performed with immunoSEQ multiplex PCR; in TCRdb, only in-frame clones are kept and a portion is missing. The sample has 25,000 to 35,000 clones; about 90% are singletons. The sequenced sample consisted of PBMCs. The source is a middle-aged woman with a blood cancer, CMV-positive, and with a related stem cell donor.

V usage is TRBV4-3 and J usage is TRBJ1-2; 8 nucleotides align to TRBD1. The J segment lost 8 bases and the V segment lost 5 bases, leaving 13 bases of the junction unmatched. This CDR3 spans 15 amino acids. Germline V gene sequence: CDR1 LGHNA, CDR2 YSLEER. The CDR3 nucleotides read TGCGCCAGCAGCTCGCATACAGGGGGAGGGCAGGGCTACACCTTC. Its translation: CASSSHTGGGQGYTF.

J is TRBJ1-1 and V is TRBV5-4, with 8 bases lining up with TRBD1. Per germline, CDR1 SGHNT and CDR2 YYREEE (reference sequence). With V trimmed by 6 bases and J by 1 base, 14 bases remained unmatched. There are 17 residues in the CDR3. The CDR3 protein is CASTTGQGANRNTEAFF. The CDR3 DNA reads TGTGCCAGCACCACCGGACAGGGAGCCAACCGGAACACTGAAGCTTTCTTT.

The V call is TRBV11-2, the J call TRBJ1-2; 11 bases map to TRBD1. CDR3 length: 14 residues. The V and J ends lost 6 bases and 10 bases, in that order; junction bases with no gene match: 10. Germline V lookup: CDR1 SGHAT, CDR2 FQNNGV. As DNA, the CDR3 is TGTGCCAGCAGATCCCCCGGGACAGGGGGGTCCTACACCTTC. It codes for CASRSPGTGGSYTF.

Only one count was recorded for this clone. V gene TRBV4-1 combines with J gene TRBJ2-3; TRBD2 matches 9 bases. The V gene's germline CDR1 is MGHRA and CDR2 YSYEKL. CDR3 length: 17 residues. V gave up 3 bases and J gave up 0 bases; unmatched junction bases: 7. The CDR3 reads CASSHVSGGTSTDTQYF. The CDR3 DNA reads TGCGCCAGCAGCCACGTCAGCGGGGGGACTAGCACAGATACGCAGTATTTT.

The J gene is TRBJ1-6, the V gene TRBV9, with a tentative D call TRBD1 (6 bases). The CDR3 extends over 18 amino acids. Germline V lookup: CDR1 SGDLS, CDR2 YYNGEE. V was cut by 5 bases and J by 6 bases, with 24 bases left in between. The CDR3 nucleotides read TGTGCCAGCAGTAGGACAGACATACCAGAACAGGGTAATTCACCCCTCCACTTT. Its translation is CASSRTDIPEQGNSPLHF.

The chain links TRBV6-5 to TRBJ1-3, with D perhaps TRBD1 (5 bases). The V end lost 0 bases, the J end lost 3 bases, and 12 bases lay between the germline ends. Germline CDR1 MNHEY, CDR2 SVGAGI. This CDR3 is built from 16 residues. This chain's CDR3 is CASSYSTGEVGNTIYF. CDR3 coding DNA: TGTGCCAGCAGTTACTCGACGGGGGAGGTTGGAAACACCATATATTTT.

CDR3 sequence (DNA): TGTGCCAGCAGGCGTATCCAGGGTGATAGAGGTGGCTACACCTTC. It codes for CASRRIQGDRGGYTF. The chain is built from TRBV6-5 and TRBJ1-2, with D tentatively TRBD1 (5 bases). Trimming removed 6 bases at V and 7 bases at J, with 21 bases between. Germline CDR1 reads MNHEY; CDR2 reads SVGAGI. The length of the CDR3 is 15 residues.

V usage is TRBV5-4 and J usage is TRBJ2-5, with 9 bases aligning to TRBD1. Germline V gives CDR1 SGHNT, CDR2 YYREEE (reference sequence). This CDR3 spans 14 amino acids. V was clipped by 6 bases and J by 7 bases; unmatched bases: 10. DNA for the CDR3: TGTGCCAGCACTCGACAGGGGGGAGGGGGGACCCAGTACTTC. Translation: CASTRQGGGGTQYF.

The rearrangement joins TRBV7-9 to TRBJ2-7; 10 bases are a match to TRBD2. Losses at the gene ends were 5 bases for V and 1 base for J; bases not matched to a gene: 5. CDR3 length: 15 amino acids. Per the germline V gene, CDR1 is SEHNR and CDR2 is FQNEAQ (reference sequence). CDR3 bases: TGTGCCAGCAGCCCCCCGACTAGCGGGTCCTACGAGCAGTACTTC. Translated: CASSPPTSGSYEQYF. Complete variable domain (other parts from reference TRBV7-9 and TRBJ2-7): DTGVSQNPRHKITKRGQNVTFRCDPISEHNRLYWYRQTLGQGPEFLTYFQNEAQLEKSRLLSDRFSAERPKGSFSTLEIQRTEQGDSAMYLCASSPPTSGSYEQYFGPGTRLTVT.

The chain carries TRBV13 and TRBJ2-3; 10 positions match TRBD2. Germline values: CDR1 PRHDT, CDR2 FYEKMQ (reference sequence). The CDR3 loop spans 16 amino acids. V dropped 2 bases and J dropped 2; count of bases not matched to a gene: 4. CDR3 amino acids: CASSLNSGGATDTQYF. CDR3 nucleotide sequence: TGTGCCAGCAGCTTAAACAGCGGGGGGGCCACAGATACGCAGTATTTT.

The rearrangement joins TRBV7-2 to TRBJ2-5; TRBD1 is a possible D gene (7 bases). Germline V gene lookup returns CDR1 SGHTA and CDR2 FQGNSA. The CDR3 runs 15 residues. Trimming cost V 4 bases and J 0 bases, with 12 bases left between them. Here the CDR3 DNA reads TGTGCCAGCAGCTCAGGGGGGTGGTACCAAGAGACCCAGTACTTC. This gives the protein CASSSGGWYQETQYF.

The chain combines TRBV5-6 with TRBJ2-1, with 9 bases aligning to TRBD1. The germline gives CDR1 SGHDT, CDR2 YYEEEE. The CDR3 consists of 17 residues. V shed 0 bases and J 3 bases; nucleotides not matched to a gene: 7. This chain's CDR3 is CASSLGDRDPRYNEQFF. For the CDR3, the DNA is TGTGCCAGCAGCTTGGGGGACAGGGACCCCCGCTACAATGAGCAGTTCTTC.

This chain connects TRBV7-8 to TRBJ2-5, with 7 nucleotides matching TRBD1. CDR1 and CDR2 (germline): SGHVS, FQNEAQ. J lost 5 bases, V lost 3 bases, and 3 bases had no gene match. This CDR3 contains 13 residues. CDR3 DNA sequence: TGTGCCAGCAGCTTCCAGGGGGTGGAGACCCAGTACTTC. Translated: CASSFQGVETQYF. The complete variable domain, with remaining parts taken from reference TRBV7-8 and TRBJ2-5, reads GAGVSQSPRYKVAKRGQDVALRCDPISGHVSLFWYQQALGQGPEFLTYFQNEAQLDKSGLPSDRFFAERPEGSVSTLKIQRTQQEDSAVYLCASSFQGVETQYFGPGTRLLVL.

V gene TRBV5-1 combines with J gene TRBJ1-2, with D perhaps TRBD1 (5 bases). Looked up from germline, CDR1 is SGHRS and CDR2 is YFSETQ. V was pared by 0 bases and J by 2 bases, with 8 bases between. CDR3 size: 14 residues. CDR3 amino acids: CASSLDGGNYGYTF. In DNA, the CDR3 is TGCGCCAGCAGCTTGGACGGGGGAAACTATGGCTACACCTTC.

The rearrangement links TRBV6-5 to TRBJ2-7, with TRBD1 as a possible D gene (6 bases). The length of the CDR3 is 13 residues. Trimming removed 2 bases from V and 5 bases from J, with 10 bases in between. Germline values: CDR1 MNHEY, CDR2 SVGAGI. The CDR3 sequence is CASSYGAGDEQYF. The CDR3 region has the DNA TGTGCCAGCAGTTACGGAGCAGGGGACGAGCAGTACTTC.